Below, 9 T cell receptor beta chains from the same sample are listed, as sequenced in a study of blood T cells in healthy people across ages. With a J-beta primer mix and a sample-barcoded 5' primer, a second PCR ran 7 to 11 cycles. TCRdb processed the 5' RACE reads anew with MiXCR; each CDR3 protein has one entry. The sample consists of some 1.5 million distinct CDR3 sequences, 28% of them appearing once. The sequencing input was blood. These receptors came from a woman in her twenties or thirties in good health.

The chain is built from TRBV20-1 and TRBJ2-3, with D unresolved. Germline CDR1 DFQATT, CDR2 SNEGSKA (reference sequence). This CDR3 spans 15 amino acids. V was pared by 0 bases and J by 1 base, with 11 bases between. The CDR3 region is CSARDGQAGTDTQYF. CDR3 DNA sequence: TGCAGTGCTAGAGATGGCCAGGCGGGCACAGATACGCAGTATTTT.

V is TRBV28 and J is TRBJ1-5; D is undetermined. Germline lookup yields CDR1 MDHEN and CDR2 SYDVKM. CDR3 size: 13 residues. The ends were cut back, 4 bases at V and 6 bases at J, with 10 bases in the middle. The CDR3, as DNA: TGTGCCAGCAGTTCCCAGCGGGCTCAGCCCCAGCATTTT. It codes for CASSSQRAQPQHF.

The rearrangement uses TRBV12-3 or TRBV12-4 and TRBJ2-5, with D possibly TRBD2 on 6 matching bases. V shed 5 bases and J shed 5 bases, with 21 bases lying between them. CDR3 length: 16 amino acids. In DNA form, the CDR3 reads TGTGCCAGCAGTCCCCGACTAGTTACCAATAGGGAGACCCAGTACTTC. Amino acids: CASSPRLVTNRETQYF.

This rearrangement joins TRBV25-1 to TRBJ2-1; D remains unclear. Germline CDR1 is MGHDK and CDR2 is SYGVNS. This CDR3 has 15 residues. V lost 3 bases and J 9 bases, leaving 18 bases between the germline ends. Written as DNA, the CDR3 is TGTGCCAGCAGTGACCCTAGTTTCGGTGGTCGTGAGCAGTTCTTC. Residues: CASSDPSFGGREQFF. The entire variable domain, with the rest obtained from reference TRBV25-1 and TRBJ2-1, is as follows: EADIYQTPRYLVIGTGKKITLECSQTMGHDKMYWYQQDPGMELHLIHYSYGVNSTEKGDLSSESTVSRIRTEHFPLTLESARPSHTSQYLCASSDPSFGGREQFFGPGTRLTVL.

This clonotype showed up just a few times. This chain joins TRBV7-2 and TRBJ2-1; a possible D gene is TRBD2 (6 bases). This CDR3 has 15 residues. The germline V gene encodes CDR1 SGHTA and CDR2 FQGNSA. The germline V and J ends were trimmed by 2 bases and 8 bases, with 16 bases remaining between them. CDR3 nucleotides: TGTGCCAGCAGCTTAAATCTAGCGTGGGGGGATGAGCAGTTCTTC. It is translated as CASSLNLAWGDEQFF.

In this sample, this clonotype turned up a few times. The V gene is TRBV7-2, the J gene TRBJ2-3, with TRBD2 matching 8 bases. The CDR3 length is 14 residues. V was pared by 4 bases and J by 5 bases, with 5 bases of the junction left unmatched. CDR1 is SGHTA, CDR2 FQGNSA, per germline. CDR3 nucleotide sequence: TGTGCCAGCAGCTCGCTAGCGGGCTTAGATACGCAGTATTTT. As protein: CASSSLAGLDTQYF.

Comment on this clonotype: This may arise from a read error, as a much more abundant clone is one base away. The CDR3 sequence: CASSQTVGNEQYF. The DNA for the CDR3 is TGTGCCAGCAGCCAGACCGTAGGGAACGAGCAGTACTTC. The chain couples TRBV7-2 to TRBJ2-7; no clear D gene. The germline V gene encodes CDR1 SGHTA and CDR2 FQGNSA. V lost 5 bases to trimming and J lost 5 bases, with 13 bases between them. The CDR3 loop spans 13 amino acids.

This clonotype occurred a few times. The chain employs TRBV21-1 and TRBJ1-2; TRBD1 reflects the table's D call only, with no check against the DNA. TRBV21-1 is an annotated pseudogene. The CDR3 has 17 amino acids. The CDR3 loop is CASSKGSGTQANYGYTF. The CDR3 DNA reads TGTGCCAGCAGCAAAGGTTCAGGGACCCAAGCTAACTATGGCTACACCTTC.

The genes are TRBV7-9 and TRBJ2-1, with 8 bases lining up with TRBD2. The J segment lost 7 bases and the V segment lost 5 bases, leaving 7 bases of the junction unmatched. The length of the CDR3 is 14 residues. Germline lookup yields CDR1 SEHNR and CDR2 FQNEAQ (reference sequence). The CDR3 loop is CASSTSGAFNEQFF. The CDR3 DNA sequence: TGTGCCAGCAGCACTAGCGGAGCATTTAATGAGCAGTTCTTC.